This T cell receptor (beta chain) appears in the sequencing data of a study of post-analysis software for immune sequencing data. V lost 6 bases and J lost 7, with 18 bases in between. The CDR3 is 14 residues long. Germline loops: CDR1 DFQATT, CDR2 SNEGSKA (reference sequence). Overall study results and limits: Compared with controls, patients had more of about 5 TRBV segments, including TRBV5-6, TRBV5-1 and TRBV20-1.

As for this clonotype: Its antigen is currently unknown.

Tagging with unique molecular identifiers was a feature of the TCR beta cDNA libraries. TCRdb fed the PCR reads into MiXCR, producing one record per CDR3 protein. The sample has 750,000 to 950,000 distinct CDR3 sequences; roughly 50% are singletons. The source is a girl aged 10 to 17 with multiple sclerosis. The sequenced sample consisted of blood. The chain couples TRBV20-1 to TRBJ2-2, with a possible D match to TRBD1 (6 bases). The chain's CDR3 is CSAPRATGHGELFF. Here the CDR3 DNA reads TGCAGTGCCCCTCGGGCCACAGGGCACGGGGAGCTGTTTTTT.